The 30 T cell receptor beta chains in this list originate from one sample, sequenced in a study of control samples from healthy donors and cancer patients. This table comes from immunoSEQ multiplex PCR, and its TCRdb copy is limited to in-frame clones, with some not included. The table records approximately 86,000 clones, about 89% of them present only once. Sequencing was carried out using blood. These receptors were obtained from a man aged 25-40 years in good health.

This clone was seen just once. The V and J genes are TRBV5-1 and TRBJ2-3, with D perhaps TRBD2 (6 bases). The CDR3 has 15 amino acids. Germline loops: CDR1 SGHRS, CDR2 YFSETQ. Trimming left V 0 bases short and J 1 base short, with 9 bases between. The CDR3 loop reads CASSLAGGGTDTQYF. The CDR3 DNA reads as TGCGCCAGCAGCTTGGCGGGCGGGGGCACAGATACGCAGTATTTT.

In DNA form, the CDR3 reads TGCGCCAGCAGCTTTCGGGGACAAAGTGAAGCTTTCTTT. Translating gives CASSFRGQSEAFF. The J gene is TRBJ1-1, the V gene TRBV5-1; possibly TRBD1 for D (6 bases). The CDR3 contains 13 residues. Germline V gene sequence: CDR1 SGHRS, CDR2 YFSETQ. With 2 bases removed from V and 7 bases from J, the gap between germline ends came to 12 bases.

DNA of the CDR3: TGCGCCAGCAGCTTTGAGAACACCGGGGAGCTGTTTTTT. This sequence encodes CASSFENTGELFF. The V and J genes are TRBV5-1 and TRBJ2-2; D ambiguous. Germline V gene data show CDR1 as SGHRS and CDR2 as YFSETQ. This CDR3 region has 13 residues. V lost 2 bases to trimming and J lost 1 base, with 3 bases between them.

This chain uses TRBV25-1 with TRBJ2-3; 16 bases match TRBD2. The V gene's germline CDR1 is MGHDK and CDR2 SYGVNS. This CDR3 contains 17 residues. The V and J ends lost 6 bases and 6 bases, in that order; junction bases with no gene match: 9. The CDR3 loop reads CASSDGTSGGAADTQYF. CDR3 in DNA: TGTGCCAGCAGCGACGGGACTAGCGGGGGGGCGGCGGATACGCAGTATTTT.

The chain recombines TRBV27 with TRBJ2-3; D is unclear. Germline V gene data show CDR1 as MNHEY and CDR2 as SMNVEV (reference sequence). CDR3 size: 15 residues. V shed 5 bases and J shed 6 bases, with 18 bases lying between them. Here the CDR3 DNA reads TGTGCCAGCAGTCCGCCCCCCGTCCCCGTCGATACGCAGTATTTT. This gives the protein CASSPPPVPVDTQYF.

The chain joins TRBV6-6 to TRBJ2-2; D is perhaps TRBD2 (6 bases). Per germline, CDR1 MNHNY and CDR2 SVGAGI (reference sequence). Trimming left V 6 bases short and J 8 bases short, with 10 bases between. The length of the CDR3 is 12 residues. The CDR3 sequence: CASRRGEGELFF. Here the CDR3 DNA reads TGTGCCAGCAGGCGCGGGGAAGGGGAGCTGTTTTTT.

The CDR3 is CASSVSDRYLYTEAFF. The CDR3, as DNA: TGTGCCAGCAGCGTAAGTGACCGCTACCTATACACTGAAGCTTTCTTT. V usage is TRBV9 and J usage is TRBJ1-1; D gene uncertain. V lost 1 base to trimming and J lost 3 bases, with 16 bases between them. Germline V gives CDR1 SGDLS, CDR2 YYNGEE. The CDR3 covers 16 residues.

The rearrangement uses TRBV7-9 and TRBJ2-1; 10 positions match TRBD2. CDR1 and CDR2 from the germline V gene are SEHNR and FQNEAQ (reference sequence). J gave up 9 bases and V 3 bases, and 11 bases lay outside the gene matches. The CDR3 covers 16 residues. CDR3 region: CASSFQSGGAGGEQFF. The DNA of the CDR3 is TGTGCCAGCAGCTTCCAGAGCGGGGGGGCCGGTGGTGAGCAGTTCTTC.

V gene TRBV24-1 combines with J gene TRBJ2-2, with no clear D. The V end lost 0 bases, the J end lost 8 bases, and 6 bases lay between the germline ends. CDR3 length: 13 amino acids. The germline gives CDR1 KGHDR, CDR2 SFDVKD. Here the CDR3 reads CATSDLPKGELFF. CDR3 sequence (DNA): TGTGCCACCAGTGATTTGCCAAAGGGGGAGCTGTTTTTT.

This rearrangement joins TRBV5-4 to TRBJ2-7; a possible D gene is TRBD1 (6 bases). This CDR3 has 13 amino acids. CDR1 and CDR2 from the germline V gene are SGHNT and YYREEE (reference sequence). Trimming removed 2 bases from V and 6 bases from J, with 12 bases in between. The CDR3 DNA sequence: TGTGCCAGCAGCTTATCAGGGGTCGGCGAGCAGTACGTC. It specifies CASSLSGVGEQYV.

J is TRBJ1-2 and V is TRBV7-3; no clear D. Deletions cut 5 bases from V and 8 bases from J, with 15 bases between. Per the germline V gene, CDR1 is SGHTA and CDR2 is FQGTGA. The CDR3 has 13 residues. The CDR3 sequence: CASSPKAGKGYTF. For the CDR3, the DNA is TGTGCCAGCAGCCCGAAGGCCGGGAAAGGCTACACCTTC.

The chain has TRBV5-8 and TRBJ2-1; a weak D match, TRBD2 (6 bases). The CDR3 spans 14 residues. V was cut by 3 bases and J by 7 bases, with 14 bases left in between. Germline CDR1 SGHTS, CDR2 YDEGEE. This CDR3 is CASSSDYSRNEQFF. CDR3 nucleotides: TGTGCCAGCAGCTCGGACTACTCTAGGAATGAGCAGTTCTTC.

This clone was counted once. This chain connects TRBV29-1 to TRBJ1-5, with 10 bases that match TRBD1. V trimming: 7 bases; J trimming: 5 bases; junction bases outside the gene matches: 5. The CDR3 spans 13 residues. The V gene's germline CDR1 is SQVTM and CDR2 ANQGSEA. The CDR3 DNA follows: TGCAGCGCCGCGACAGGGGGCGATCAGCCCCAGCATTTT. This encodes CSAATGGDQPQHF. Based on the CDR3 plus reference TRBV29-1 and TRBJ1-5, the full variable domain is SAVISQKPSRDICQRGTSLTIQCQVDSQVTMMFWYRQQPGQSLTLIATANQGSEATYESGFVIDKFPISRPNLTFSTLTVSNMSPEDSSIYLCSAATGGDQPQHFGDGTRLSIL.

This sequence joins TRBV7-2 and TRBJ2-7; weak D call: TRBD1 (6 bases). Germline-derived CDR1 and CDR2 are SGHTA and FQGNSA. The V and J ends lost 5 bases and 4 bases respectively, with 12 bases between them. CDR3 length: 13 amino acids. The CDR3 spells CASSPGTYYEQYF. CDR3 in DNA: TGTGCCAGCAGCCCAGGGACATATTACGAGCAGTACTTC.

This CDR3 reads CASSEAGQDYGYTF. CDR3 nucleotides: TGTGCCAGCAGTGAAGCGGGACAGGACTATGGCTACACCTTC. J is TRBJ1-2 and V is TRBV6-1; 8 bases are shared with TRBD1. This CDR3 region has 14 residues. J gave up 3 bases and V 0 bases, and 0 bases lay outside the gene matches. Germline V gene lookup returns CDR1 MNHNS and CDR2 SASEGT.

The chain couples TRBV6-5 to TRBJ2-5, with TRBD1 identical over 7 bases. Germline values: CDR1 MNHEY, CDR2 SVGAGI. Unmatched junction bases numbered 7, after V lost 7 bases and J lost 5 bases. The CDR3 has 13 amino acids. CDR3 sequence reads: CASTQTGQETQYF. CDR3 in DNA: TGTGCCAGCACCCAGACAGGGCAGGAGACCCAGTACTTC.

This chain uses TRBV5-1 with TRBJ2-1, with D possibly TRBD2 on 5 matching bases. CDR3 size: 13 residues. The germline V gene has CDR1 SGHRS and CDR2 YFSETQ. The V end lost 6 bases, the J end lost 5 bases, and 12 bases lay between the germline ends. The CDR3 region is CASTLGLNNEQFF. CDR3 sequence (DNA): TGCGCCAGCACACTAGGACTCAACAATGAGCAGTTCTTC. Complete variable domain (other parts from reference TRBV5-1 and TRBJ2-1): KAGVTQTPRYLIKTRGQQVTLSCSPISGHRSVSWYQQTPGQGLQFLFEYFSETQRNKGNFPGRFSGRQFSNSRSEMNVSTLELGDSALYLCASTLGLNNEQFFGPGTRLTVL.

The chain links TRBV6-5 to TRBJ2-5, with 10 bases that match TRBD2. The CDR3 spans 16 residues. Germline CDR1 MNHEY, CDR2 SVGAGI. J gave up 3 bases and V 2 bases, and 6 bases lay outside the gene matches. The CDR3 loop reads CASSYGLSGGKETQYF. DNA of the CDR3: TGTGCCAGCAGTTACGGGCTTAGCGGGGGGAAAGAGACCCAGTACTTC.

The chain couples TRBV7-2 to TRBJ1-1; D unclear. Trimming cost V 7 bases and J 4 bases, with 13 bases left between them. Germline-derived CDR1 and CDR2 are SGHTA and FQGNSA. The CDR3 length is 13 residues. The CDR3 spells CASKAQPGTEAFF. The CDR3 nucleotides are TGTGCCAGCAAGGCCCAGCCGGGCACTGAAGCTTTCTTT.

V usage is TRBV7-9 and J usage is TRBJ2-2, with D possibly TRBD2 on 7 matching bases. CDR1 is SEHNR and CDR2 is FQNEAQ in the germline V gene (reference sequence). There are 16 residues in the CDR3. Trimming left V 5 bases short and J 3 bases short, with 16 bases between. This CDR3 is CASSTGGPTDTGELFF. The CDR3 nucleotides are TGTGCCAGCAGCACCGGGGGGCCTACTGACACCGGGGAGCTGTTTTTT.

The CDR3 nucleotides read TGTGCCAGCAGAGCCTCAGGGGGCACTGAAGCTTTCTTT. Its translation is CASRASGGTEAFF. This chain links TRBV28 with TRBJ1-1; the match to TRBD1 covers 7 bases. This CDR3 is built from 13 residues. Germline CDR1 MDHEN, CDR2 SYDVKM. Trimming removed 6 bases from V and 4 bases from J; junction bases left unmatched: 5.

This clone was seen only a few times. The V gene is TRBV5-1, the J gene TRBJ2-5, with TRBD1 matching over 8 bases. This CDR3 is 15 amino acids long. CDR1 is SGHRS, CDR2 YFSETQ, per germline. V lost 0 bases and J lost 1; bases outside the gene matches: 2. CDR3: CASSLADRVQETQYF. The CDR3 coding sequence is TGCGCCAGCAGCTTGGCGGACAGGGTCCAAGAGACCCAGTACTTC.

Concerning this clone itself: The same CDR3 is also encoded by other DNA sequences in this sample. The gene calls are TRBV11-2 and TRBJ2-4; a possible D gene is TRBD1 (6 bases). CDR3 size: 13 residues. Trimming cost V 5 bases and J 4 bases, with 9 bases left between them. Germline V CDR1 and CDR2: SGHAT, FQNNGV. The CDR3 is CASSPDRKNIQYF. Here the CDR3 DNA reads TGTGCCAGCAGCCCGGACAGAAAAAACATTCAGTACTTC.

DNA of the CDR3: TGTGCCAGCAGCGTTTCCGGGACAGGGGTTGGCGGGGAGCTGTTTTTT. Translation gives CASSVSGTGVGGELFF. The rearrangement uses TRBV9 and TRBJ2-2; 10 nucleotides line up with TRBD1. Per germline, CDR1 SGDLS and CDR2 YYNGEE. The ends lost 2 bases at V and 7 bases at J; junction bases unmatched: 8. CDR3 length: 16 amino acids. Using reference TRBV9 and TRBJ2-2 for the parts outside the CDR3, the full variable domain is DSGVTQTPKHLITATGQRVTLRCSPRSGDLSVYWYQQSLDQGLQFLIQYYNGEERAKGNILERFSAQQFPDLHSELNLSSLELGDSALYFCASSVSGTGVGGELFFGEGSRLTVL.

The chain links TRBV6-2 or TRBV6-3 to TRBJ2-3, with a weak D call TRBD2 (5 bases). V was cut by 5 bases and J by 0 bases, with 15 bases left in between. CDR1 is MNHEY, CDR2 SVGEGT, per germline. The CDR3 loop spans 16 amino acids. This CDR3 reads CASSDPLASSTDTQYF. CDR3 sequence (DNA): TGTGCCAGCAGTGACCCTTTAGCGAGTAGCACAGATACGCAGTATTTT.

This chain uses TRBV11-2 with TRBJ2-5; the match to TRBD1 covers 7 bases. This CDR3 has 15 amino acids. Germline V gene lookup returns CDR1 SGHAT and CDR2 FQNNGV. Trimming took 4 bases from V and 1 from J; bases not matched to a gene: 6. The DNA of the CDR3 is TGTGCCAGCAGCTCGGGAACAGGGGTCCAAGAGACCCAGTACTTC. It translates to CASSSGTGVQETQYF.

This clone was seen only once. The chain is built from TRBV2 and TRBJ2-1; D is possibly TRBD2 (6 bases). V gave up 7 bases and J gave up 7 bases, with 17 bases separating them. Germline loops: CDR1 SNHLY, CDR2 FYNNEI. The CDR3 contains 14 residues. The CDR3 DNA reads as TGTGCCAGCAATAGAGGGGCGGAGGGGAATGAGCAGTTCTTC. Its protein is CASNRGAEGNEQFF. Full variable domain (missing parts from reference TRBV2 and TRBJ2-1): EPEVTQTPSHQVTQMGQEVILRCVPISNHLYFYWYRQILGQKVEFLVSFYNNEISEKSEIFDDQFSVERPDGSNFTLKIRSTKLEDSAMYFCASNRGAEGNEQFFGPGTRLTVL.

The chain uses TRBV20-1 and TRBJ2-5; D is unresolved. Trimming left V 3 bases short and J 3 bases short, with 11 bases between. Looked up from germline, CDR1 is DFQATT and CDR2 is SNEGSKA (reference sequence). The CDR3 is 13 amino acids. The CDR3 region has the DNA TGCAGTGCTAGTGGAAGTATAAAAGAGACCCAGTACTTC. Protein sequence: CSASGSIKETQYF.

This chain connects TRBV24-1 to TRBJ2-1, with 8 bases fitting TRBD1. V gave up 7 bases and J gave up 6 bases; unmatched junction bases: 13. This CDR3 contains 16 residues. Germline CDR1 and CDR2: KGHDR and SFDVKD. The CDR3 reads CATSPIRGPIFNEQFF. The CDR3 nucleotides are TGTGCCACCAGCCCCATCAGGGGGCCCATCTTCAATGAGCAGTTCTTC.

The CDR3, as DNA: TGTGCCAGTAGTATAGATTCTAAAGCTGGGGATGAGCAGTTCTTC. Amino acid sequence: CASSIDSKAGDEQFF. The V call is TRBV19, the J call TRBJ2-1; D uncertain. The germline V and J ends were trimmed by 0 bases and 8 bases, with 14 bases remaining between them. The CDR3 has 15 residues. The V gene's germline CDR1 is LNHDA and CDR2 SQIVND (reference sequence).